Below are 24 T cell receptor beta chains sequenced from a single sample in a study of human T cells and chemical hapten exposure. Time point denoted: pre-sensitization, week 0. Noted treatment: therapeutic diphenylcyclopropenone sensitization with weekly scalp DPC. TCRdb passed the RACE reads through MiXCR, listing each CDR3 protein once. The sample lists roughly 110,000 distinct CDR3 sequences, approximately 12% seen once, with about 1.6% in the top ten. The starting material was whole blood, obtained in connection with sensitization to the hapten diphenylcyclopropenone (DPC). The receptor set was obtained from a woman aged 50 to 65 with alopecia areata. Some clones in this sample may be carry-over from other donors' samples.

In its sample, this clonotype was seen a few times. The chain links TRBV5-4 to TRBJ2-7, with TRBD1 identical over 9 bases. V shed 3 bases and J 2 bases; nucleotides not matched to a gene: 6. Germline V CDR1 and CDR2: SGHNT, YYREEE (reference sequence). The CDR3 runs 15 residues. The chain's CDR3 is CASSSGQGNPYEQYF. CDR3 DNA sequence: TGTGCCAGCAGCTCGGGACAGGGAAACCCCTACGAGCAGTACTTC.

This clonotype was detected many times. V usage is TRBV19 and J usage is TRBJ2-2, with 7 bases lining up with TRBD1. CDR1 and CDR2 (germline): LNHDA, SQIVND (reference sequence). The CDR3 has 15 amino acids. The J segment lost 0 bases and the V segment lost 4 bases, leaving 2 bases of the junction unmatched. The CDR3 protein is CASSRGQPNTGELFF. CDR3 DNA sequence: TGTGCCAGTAGTAGGGGACAGCCGAACACCGGGGAGCTGTTTTTT. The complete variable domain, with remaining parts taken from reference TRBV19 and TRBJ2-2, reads DGGITQSPKYLFRKEGQNVTLSCEQNLNHDAMYWYRQDPGQGLRLIYYSQIVNDFQKGDIAEGYSVSREKKESFPLTVTSAQKNPTAFYLCASSRGQPNTGELFFGEGSRLTVL.

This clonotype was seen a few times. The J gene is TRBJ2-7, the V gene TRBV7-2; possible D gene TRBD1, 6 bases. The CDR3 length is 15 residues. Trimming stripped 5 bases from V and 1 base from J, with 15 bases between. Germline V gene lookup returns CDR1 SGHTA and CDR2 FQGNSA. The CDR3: CASSLQTGQSYEQYF. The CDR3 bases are TGTGCCAGCAGCCTTCAGACAGGCCAATCCTACGAGCAGTACTTC.

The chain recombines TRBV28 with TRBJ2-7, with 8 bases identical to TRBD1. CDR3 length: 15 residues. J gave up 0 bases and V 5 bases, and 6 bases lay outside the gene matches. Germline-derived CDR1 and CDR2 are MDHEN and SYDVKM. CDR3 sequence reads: CASSPAGGASYEQYF. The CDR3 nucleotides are TGTGCCAGCAGTCCCGCAGGGGGCGCCTCCTACGAGCAGTACTTC.

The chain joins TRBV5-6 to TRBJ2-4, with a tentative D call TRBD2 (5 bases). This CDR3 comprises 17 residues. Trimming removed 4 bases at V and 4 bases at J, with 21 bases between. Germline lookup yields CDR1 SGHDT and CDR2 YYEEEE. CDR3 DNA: TGTGCCAGCAGCCCCCCCTTCGGCAGGCGGGTTAAAAACATTCAGTACTTC. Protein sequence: CASSPPFGRRVKNIQYF.

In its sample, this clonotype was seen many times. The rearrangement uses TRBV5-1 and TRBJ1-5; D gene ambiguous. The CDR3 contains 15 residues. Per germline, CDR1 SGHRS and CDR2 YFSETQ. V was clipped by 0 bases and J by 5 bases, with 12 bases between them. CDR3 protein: CASSLEGRVDQPQHF. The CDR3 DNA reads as TGCGCCAGCAGCTTGGAGGGTAGGGTGGATCAGCCCCAGCATTTT.

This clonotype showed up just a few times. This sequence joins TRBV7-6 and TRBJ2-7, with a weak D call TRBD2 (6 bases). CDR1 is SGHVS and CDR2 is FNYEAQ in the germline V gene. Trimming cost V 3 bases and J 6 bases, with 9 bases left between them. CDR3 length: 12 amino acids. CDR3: CASSFDGGEQYF. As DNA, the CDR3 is TGTGCCAGCAGCTTTGACGGGGGCGAGCAGTACTTC.

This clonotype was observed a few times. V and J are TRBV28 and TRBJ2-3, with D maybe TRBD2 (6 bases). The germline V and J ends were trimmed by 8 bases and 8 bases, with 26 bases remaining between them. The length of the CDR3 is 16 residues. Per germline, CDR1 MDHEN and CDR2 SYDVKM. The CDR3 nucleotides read TGTGCCAGCGTAAGCGCAGATGGGCGGAACGGGGGTACGCAGTATTTT. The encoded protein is CASVSADGRNGGTQYF.

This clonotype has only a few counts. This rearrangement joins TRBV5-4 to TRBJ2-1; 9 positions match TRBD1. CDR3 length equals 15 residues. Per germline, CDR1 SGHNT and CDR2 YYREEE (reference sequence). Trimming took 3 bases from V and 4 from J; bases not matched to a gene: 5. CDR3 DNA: TGTGCCAGCAGCTCCGGGACAGGGCTTTACAATGAGCAGTTCTTC. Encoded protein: CASSSGTGLYNEQFF.

CDR3 sequence (DNA): TGTGCCATCAGTGAGTCGGGACAGATCACAGATACGCAGTATTTT. Translating it yields CAISESGQITDTQYF. V is TRBV10-3 and J is TRBJ2-3; 7 bases are shared with TRBD1. Germline V gene data show CDR1 as ENHRY and CDR2 as SYGVKD. This CDR3 is built from 15 residues. Losses at the gene ends were 0 bases for V and 2 bases for J; bases not matched to a gene: 2.

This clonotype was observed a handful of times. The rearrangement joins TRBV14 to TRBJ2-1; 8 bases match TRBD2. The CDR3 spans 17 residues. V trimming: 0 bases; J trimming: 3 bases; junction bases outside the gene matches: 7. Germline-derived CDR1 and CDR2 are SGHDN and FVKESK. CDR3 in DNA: TGTGCCAGCAGCCAAGATATCCCTAGCGGGTACTACAATGAGCAGTTCTTC. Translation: CASSQDIPSGYYNEQFF.

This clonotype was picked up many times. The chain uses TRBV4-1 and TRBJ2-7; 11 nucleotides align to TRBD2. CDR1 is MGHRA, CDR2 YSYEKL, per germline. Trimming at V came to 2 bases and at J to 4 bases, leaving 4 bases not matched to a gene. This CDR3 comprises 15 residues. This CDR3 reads CASSQTLAGGYEQYF. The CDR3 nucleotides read TGCGCCAGCAGCCAAACTCTAGCGGGGGGATACGAGCAGTACTTC.

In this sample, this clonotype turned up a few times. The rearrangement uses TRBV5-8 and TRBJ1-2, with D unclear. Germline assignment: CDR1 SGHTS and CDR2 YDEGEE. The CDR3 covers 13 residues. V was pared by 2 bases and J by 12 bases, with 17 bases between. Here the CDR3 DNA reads TGTGCCAGCAGCTTCACCACCTTAACGTTCCACACCTTC. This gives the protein CASSFTTLTFHTF.

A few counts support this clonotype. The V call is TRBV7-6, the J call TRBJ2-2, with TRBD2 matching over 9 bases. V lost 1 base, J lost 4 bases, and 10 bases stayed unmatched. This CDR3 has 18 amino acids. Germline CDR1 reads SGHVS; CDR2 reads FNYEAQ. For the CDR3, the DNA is TGTGCCAGCAGCTTAGTCCTAGCGGGACCAGGGGCCACCGGGGAGCTGTTTTTT. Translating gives CASSLVLAGPGATGELFF.

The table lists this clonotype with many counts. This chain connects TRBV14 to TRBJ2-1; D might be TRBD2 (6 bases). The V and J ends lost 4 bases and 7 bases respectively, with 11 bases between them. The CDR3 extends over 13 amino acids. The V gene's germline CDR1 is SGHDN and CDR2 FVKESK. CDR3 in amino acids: CASSLPGVNEQFF. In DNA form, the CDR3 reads TGTGCCAGCAGCCTCCCGGGGGTGAATGAGCAGTTCTTC.

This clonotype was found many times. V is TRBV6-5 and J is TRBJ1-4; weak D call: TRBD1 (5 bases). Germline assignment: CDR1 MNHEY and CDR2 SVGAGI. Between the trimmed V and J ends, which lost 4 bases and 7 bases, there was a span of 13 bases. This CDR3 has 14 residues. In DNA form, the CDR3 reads TGTGCCAGCAGTTCCGGTATGGGGGGTGAAAAACTGTTTTTT. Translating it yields CASSSGMGGEKLFF.

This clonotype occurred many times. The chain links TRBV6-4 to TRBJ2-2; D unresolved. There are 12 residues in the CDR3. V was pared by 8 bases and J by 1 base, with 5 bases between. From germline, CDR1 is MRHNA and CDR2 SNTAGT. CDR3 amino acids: CASGQNTGELFF. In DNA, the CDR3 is TGTGCCAGCGGTCAGAACACCGGGGAGCTGTTTTTT.

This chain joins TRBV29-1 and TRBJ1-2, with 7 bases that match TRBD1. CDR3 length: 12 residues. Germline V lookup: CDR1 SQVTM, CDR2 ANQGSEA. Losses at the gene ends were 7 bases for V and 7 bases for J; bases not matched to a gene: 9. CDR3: CSANRGISGYTF. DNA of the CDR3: TGCAGCGCCAACAGGGGCATCTCTGGCTACACCTTC.

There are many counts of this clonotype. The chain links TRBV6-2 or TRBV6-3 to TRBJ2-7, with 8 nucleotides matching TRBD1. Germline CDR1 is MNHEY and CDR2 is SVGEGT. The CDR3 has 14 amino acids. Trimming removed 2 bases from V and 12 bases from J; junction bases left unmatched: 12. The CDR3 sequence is CASSYPRQGPILYF. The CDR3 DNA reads TGTGCCAGCAGTTACCCGCGACAGGGGCCCATCCTGTACTTC.

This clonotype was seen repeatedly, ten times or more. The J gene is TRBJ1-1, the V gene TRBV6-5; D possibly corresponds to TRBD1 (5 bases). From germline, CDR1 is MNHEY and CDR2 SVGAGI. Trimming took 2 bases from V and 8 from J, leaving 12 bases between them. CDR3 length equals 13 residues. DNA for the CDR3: TGTGCCAGCAGTTACCGGCGGGGGAGAGAAGCTTTCTTT. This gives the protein CASSYRRGREAFF.

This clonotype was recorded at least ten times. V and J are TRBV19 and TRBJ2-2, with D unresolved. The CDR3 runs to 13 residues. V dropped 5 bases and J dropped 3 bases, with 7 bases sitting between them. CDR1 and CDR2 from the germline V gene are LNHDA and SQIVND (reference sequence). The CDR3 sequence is CASSLLDTGELFF. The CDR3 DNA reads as TGTGCCAGTAGTCTCCTGGACACCGGGGAGCTGTTTTTT. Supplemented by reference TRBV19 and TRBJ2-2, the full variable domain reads DGGITQSPKYLFRKEGQNVTLSCEQNLNHDAMYWYRQDPGQGLRLIYYSQIVNDFQKGDIAEGYSVSREKKESFPLTVTSAQKNPTAFYLCASSLLDTGELFFGEGSRLTVL.

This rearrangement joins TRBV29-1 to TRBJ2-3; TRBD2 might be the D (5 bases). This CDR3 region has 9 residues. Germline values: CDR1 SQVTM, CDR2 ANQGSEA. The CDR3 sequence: CGSGDTQYF. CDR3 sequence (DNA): TGCGGGAGCGGCGATACGCAGTATTTT.

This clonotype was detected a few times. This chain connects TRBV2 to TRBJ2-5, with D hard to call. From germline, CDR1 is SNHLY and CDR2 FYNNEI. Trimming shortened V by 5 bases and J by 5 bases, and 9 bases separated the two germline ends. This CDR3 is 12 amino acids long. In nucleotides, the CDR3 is TGTGCCAGCAGTCGACTGGGGGAGACCCAGTACTTC. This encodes CASSRLGETQYF.

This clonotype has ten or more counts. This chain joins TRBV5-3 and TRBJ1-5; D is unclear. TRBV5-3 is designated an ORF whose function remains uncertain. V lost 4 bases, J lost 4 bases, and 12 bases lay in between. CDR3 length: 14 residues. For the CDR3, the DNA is TGTGCCAGAAGCCTTGACGGAACGAATCAGCCCCAGCATTTT. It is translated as CARSLDGTNQPQHF.